This T cell receptor (beta chain) was captured in a study of blood T cell repertoires in COVID-19 (TCRdb year 2020). Regarding the complete study: Samples covering the acute and convalescent phases of COVID-19 were provided by collaborators in the United States, Italy and Spain. The prospective study material was composed of cDNA or gDNA derived from T cells, B-cell-depleted T cells, or PBMCs. Subjects who had been exposed to COVID-19, were actively infected with it, or had recovered from it provided the deeply sampled blood TCRbeta repertoires that made up the dataset. The repertoires were released in a freely available public database intended as a resource for research on the immune response to SARS-CoV-2. Samples came from the ongoing ImmuneRACE study (first 160 participants) plus 1,254 subjects from 6 global collaborators. A de-identified subject ID, COVID-19 status, age in years and sex were almost always included in the sample metadata. Where HLA class I and class II types were available, the types were taken from metadata supplied by the sample provider, not from assay-based typing.

The CDR3 goes from the cysteine to the phenylalanine over 16 residues. Solely the CDR3 DNA is kept, with 48 bases framed from the first base. From the germline V gene, CDR1 is SGHTA and CDR2 is FQGNSA. TCRbeta CDR3 regions were amplified from genomic DNA using the immunoSEQ Assay, a bias-controlled multiplex PCR. The authors processed their data as follows. Within the assay, amplification of reference gene primers was used to estimate how many nucleated cells each sample contained. Sequence reads were collapsed and filtered to measure the absolute abundance of every unique TCRbeta CDR3 rearrangement. For each sample, productive Simpson clonality was calculated as the square root of Simpson's diversity index over productive rearrangements. Drawn from immuneACCESS, this table holds only the in-frame rearrangements with V and J called that TCRdb kept. Clones are partly lost; checked studies trace under half to an unresolved V gene and leave the rest unexplained. V, J and clone size derive from that table, while D and trimming were established from the DNA sequence. This sample has tens of thousands of clones in its table, and roughly 84% of those were observed once. The ten largest clones take up more than 8.5% of the sample.

Findings and caveats that apply to the study as a whole: Clinical and demographic metadata were provided uncurated, with the amount varying by source and participant.

At one collaborating source in Seattle, patients were enrolled during active infection and were followed longitudinally through the course of disease. Collaborating institutions collected whole blood in K2EDTA tubes following their own protocols. For TCRbeta analysis, collaborators shipped samples as frozen whole blood, isolated PBMCs, or DNA extracted from either of those sample types. In the case of this clone: Its antigen has not been determined. The junction differs from germline at one of its ends, possibly a read error.

The rearranged chain carries TRBV7-2 and TRBJ2-7, with a weak D call of TRBD2 (7 bases match). The sequenced sample was peripheral blood. The origin of this receptor is a man aged 50 to 59 with COVID-19, enrolled during active disease. The CDR3 here reads CASSLAGRGQYYEQYF. Here is the DNA: TGTGCCAGCAGCCTAGCAGGGCGGGGGCAATACTACGAGCAGTACTTC. Reference TRBV7-2 and TRBJ2-7 proteins supply the regions before and after the CDR3; the full variable domain is: GAGVSQSPSNKVTEKGKDVELRCDPISGHTALYWYRQSLGQGLEFLIYFQGNSAPDKSGLPSDRFSAERTGGSVSTLTIQRTQQEDSAVYLCASSLAGRGQYYEQYFGPGTRLTVT.